Below, 20 T cell receptor beta chains from the same sample are listed, as sequenced in a study of shared clonotypes between healthy human individuals. Profiled with immunoSEQ multiplex PCR; TCRdb holds only in-frame clones, not every one. The sample contains about 2,500,000 clones, 90% to 95% of which appear only once. The specimen sequenced was naive CD4+ T cells sorted from blood. Subset: CD45RA+ positively selected. All receptors come from a man between 18 and 35 years old in good health.

The chain joins TRBV28 to TRBJ1-4; D unclear. V lost 4 bases and J lost 0, with 6 bases in between. The V gene's germline CDR1 is MDHEN and CDR2 SYDVKM. This CDR3 is built from 14 residues. The CDR3 DNA follows: TGTGCCAGCAGTTCGGACCCAACTAATGAAAAACTGTTTTTT. Its translation is CASSSDPTNEKLFF.

This clone was found a few times. The rearrangement uses TRBV19 and TRBJ1-3, with D unresolved. The V end lost 3 bases, the J end lost 4 bases, and 7 bases lay between the germline ends. CDR1 and CDR2 from the germline V gene are LNHDA and SQIVND (reference sequence). The CDR3 spans 13 residues. The CDR3 nucleotides are TGTGCCAGTAGTATCGACGAAGGAAACACCATATATTTT. Protein product: CASSIDEGNTIYF. Looking up the rest from reference TRBV19 and TRBJ1-3 gives the full variable domain: DGGITQSPKYLFRKEGQNVTLSCEQNLNHDAMYWYRQDPGQGLRLIYYSQIVNDFQKGDIAEGYSVSREKKESFPLTVTSAQKNPTAFYLCASSIDEGNTIYFGEGSWLTVV.

J is TRBJ1-2 and V is TRBV27; 10 bases match TRBD1. Germline trimming cut 3 bases from V and 0 bases from J; bases unmatched to any gene: 16. Germline assignment: CDR1 MNHEY and CDR2 SMNVEV (reference sequence). This CDR3 is built from 20 residues. CDR3 coding DNA: TGTGCCAGCAGTTTCCGCCCCTATGACAGGGGGCTACCGACTAACTATGGCTACACCTTC. It codes for CASSFRPYDRGLPTNYGYTF.

The chain employs TRBV10-3 and TRBJ2-3; D uncertain. The V end lost 9 bases, the J end lost 2 bases, and 12 bases lay between the germline ends. Germline CDR1 is ENHRY and CDR2 is SYGVKD. This CDR3 has 13 amino acids. The CDR3, as DNA: TGTGCCATAGCTTTTAGCCCCACAGATACGCAGTATTTT. It encodes CAIAFSPTDTQYF.

V gene TRBV14 combines with J gene TRBJ2-7; D may be TRBD1 (6 bases). The CDR3 is 15 amino acids. From germline, CDR1 is SGHDN and CDR2 FVKESK. The V end lost 1 base, the J end lost 7 bases, and 17 bases lay between the germline ends. CDR3 protein: CASSQASTGREEQYF. The CDR3, as DNA: TGTGCCAGCAGCCAAGCATCTACAGGGAGAGAGGAGCAGTACTTC.

This chain links TRBV11-2 with TRBJ2-3, with 10 bases matching TRBD1. Looked up from germline, CDR1 is SGHAT and CDR2 is FQNNGV. There are 15 residues in the CDR3. Trimming removed 5 bases from V and 2 bases from J; junction bases left unmatched: 4. The CDR3 protein is CASSPGTGATDTQYF. CDR3 nucleotides: TGTGCCAGCAGCCCCGGGACAGGGGCCACAGATACGCAGTATTTT.

CDR3 sequence reads: CASSFSGGANWDEQFF. The CDR3 coding sequence is TGCGCCAGCAGCTTTAGCGGGGGGGCAAATTGGGATGAGCAGTTCTTC. This chain joins TRBV5-1 and TRBJ2-1, with TRBD2 identical over 11 bases. This CDR3 region has 16 residues. The V gene's germline CDR1 is SGHRS and CDR2 YFSETQ. The ends lost 2 bases at V and 8 bases at J; junction bases unmatched: 9.

The chain uses TRBV5-1 and TRBJ2-2, with TRBD2 matching 8 bases. This CDR3 comprises 16 residues. CDR1 is SGHRS and CDR2 is YFSETQ in the germline V gene. Trimming cost V 1 base and J 1 base; bases outside gene matches: 3. The CDR3 coding sequence is TGCGCCAGCAGCTTGTGGAGCGGGGGGAACACCGGGGAGCTGTTTTTT. Translating it yields CASSLWSGGNTGELFF.

Concerning this clone itself: Within the sample, other DNA sequences also encode this same CDR3. The chain couples TRBV6-1 to TRBJ2-7, with 8 bases lining up with TRBD2. Germline V gene data show CDR1 as MNHNS and CDR2 as SASEGT. This CDR3 spans 14 amino acids. The trim removed 5 bases at V and 2 bases at J, leaving 5 bases unmatched. CDR3 DNA sequence: TGTGCCAGCAGTCTCAGCGGGGGAACCTACGAGCAGTACTTC. Its protein is CASSLSGGTYEQYF.

This clone was detected a few times. Other DNA sequences of this sample code for an identical CDR3. CDR3 sequence: CASSPGQPGNTIYF. Written as DNA, the CDR3 is TGCGCCAGCAGCCCGGGACAGCCTGGAAACACCATATATTTT. The chain links TRBV5-1 to TRBJ1-3; 7 bases are a match to TRBD1. Germline lookup yields CDR1 SGHRS and CDR2 YFSETQ. The J segment lost 2 bases and the V segment lost 4 bases, leaving 3 bases of the junction unmatched. CDR3 length: 14 residues. Based on the CDR3 plus reference TRBV5-1 and TRBJ1-3, the full variable domain is KAGVTQTPRYLIKTRGQQVTLSCSPISGHRSVSWYQQTPGQGLQFLFEYFSETQRNKGNFPGRFSGRQFSNSRSEMNVSTLELGDSALYLCASSPGQPGNTIYFGEGSWLTVV.

The rearrangement joins TRBV27 to TRBJ2-3; D gene unclear. Germline V gives CDR1 MNHEY, CDR2 SMNVEV (reference sequence). This CDR3 is 16 amino acids long. Trimming removed 5 bases from V and 4 bases from J, with 19 bases in between. The CDR3 sequence: CASSDSGPSFPDTQYF. The DNA for the CDR3 is TGTGCCAGCAGTGATTCCGGGCCCAGTTTTCCAGATACGCAGTATTTT.

The V call is TRBV9, the J call TRBJ2-3, with D possibly TRBD1 on 6 matching bases. Germline-derived CDR1 and CDR2 are SGDLS and YYNGEE. The CDR3 runs to 15 residues. Trimming pared 0 bases from V and 1 base from J, leaving 9 bases between. The CDR3 reads CASSVDWTGTDTQYF. The CDR3 bases are TGTGCCAGCAGCGTAGATTGGACAGGCACAGATACGCAGTATTTT.

This chain joins TRBV28 and TRBJ2-2; no definite D call. Germline CDR1 MDHEN, CDR2 SYDVKM. The CDR3 is 12 amino acids. With 6 bases removed from V and 7 bases from J, the gap between germline ends came to 9 bases. This CDR3 is CASSVSLGELFF. CDR3 sequence (DNA): TGTGCCAGCAGCGTTTCTCTCGGGGAGCTGTTTTTT. Combining the CDR3 with reference TRBV28 and TRBJ2-2 gives the whole variable domain DVKVTQSSRYLVKRTGEKVFLECVQDMDHENMFWYRQDPGLGLRLIYFSYDVKMKEKGDIPEGYSVSREKKERFSLILESASTNQTSMYLCASSVSLGELFFGEGSRLTVL.

J is TRBJ1-2 and V is TRBV4-3; maybe TRBD1 (5 bases). This CDR3 spans 14 amino acids. Per the germline V gene, CDR1 is LGHNA and CDR2 is YSLEER. Trimming removed 4 bases at V and 8 bases at J, with 17 bases between. CDR3 DNA: TGCGCCAGCAGCCCTTACAGCGGGGGAGCCGGCTACACCTTC. Translated, it gives CASSPYSGGAGYTF.

V and J are TRBV5-1 and TRBJ1-1, with no clear D. CDR3 length: 13 amino acids. The germline V gene has CDR1 SGHRS and CDR2 YFSETQ. Trimming left V 7 bases short and J 5 bases short, with 15 bases between. For the CDR3, the DNA is TGCGCCAGCCGAACAGCCGAGGGAACTGAAGCTTTCTTT. The encoded protein is CASRTAEGTEAFF.

This sequence joins TRBV6-6 and TRBJ1-4; D not resolved. The V gene's germline CDR1 is MNHNY and CDR2 SVGAGI (reference sequence). The CDR3 consists of 16 residues. V lost 6 bases and J lost 3, with 17 bases in between. CDR3 bases: TGTGCCAGCAGCCTCTTGGTCGCGAGTTCTAATGAAAAACTGTTTTTT. Translated: CASSLLVASSNEKLFF.

The chain employs TRBV25-1 and TRBJ1-2; 12 bases agree with TRBD1. The V gene's germline CDR1 is MGHDK and CDR2 SYGVNS. The ends lost 1 base at V and 8 bases at J; junction bases unmatched: 5. The CDR3 is made up of 15 amino acids. CDR3 DNA sequence: TGTGCCAGCAGTGAATGGGGACAGGGGGCATTAGGCTACACCTTC. Its translation: CASSEWGQGALGYTF.

The chain links TRBV4-1 to TRBJ1-4; D call uncertain. The CDR3 length is 16 residues. Germline V gene sequence: CDR1 MGHRA, CDR2 YSYEKL. Trimming removed 4 bases from V and 0 bases from J, with 12 bases in between. CDR3: CASSRGSEATNEKLFF. CDR3 DNA: TGCGCCAGCAGCCGAGGATCGGAAGCAACTAATGAAAAACTGTTTTTT.

The chain uses TRBV6-1 and TRBJ2-7, with D perhaps matching TRBD1 (5 bases). The CDR3 is 13 residues long. Germline CDR1 MNHNS, CDR2 SASEGT. The V end lost 4 bases, the J end lost 2 bases, and 9 bases lay between the germline ends. The CDR3 DNA sequence: TGTGCCAGCAGTGTCGGACATCCCTACGAGCAGTACTTC. Translation: CASSVGHPYEQYF.

In this sample, this clone turned up once. This chain connects TRBV10-3 to TRBJ2-5, with 8 bases that match TRBD2. The assigned J gene may be wrong: the sequence end matches TRBJ2-7 better. Germline V gene data show CDR1 as ENHRY and CDR2 as SYGVKD. The length of the CDR3 is 14 residues. CDR3 bases: TGTGCCATCAGTGAAACTAGCGGACCCCACGAGCAGTACTTC. Protein sequence: CAISETSGPHEQYF.